Detailed here is one T cell receptor (beta chain). In its sample, this clonotype was seen many times. Its antigen is still unknown. No much larger clonotype is one base removed from it; base qualities were not supplied. This specimen's treatment or condition label, per the study, means: allogeneic hematopoietic cell transplantation with graft depleted of TCRalphabeta T cells and CD19 B cells. Transplant recipients were children who received TCRalphabeta/CD19-depleted allogeneic hematopoietic cell grafts. These data originate in a study of T-cell reconstitution after alpha-beta-depleted transplantation in children (dated by TCRdb to about 2016). At the level of the whole study: Using TCR repertoire profiling, the study followed T-cell immune reconstitution in a quantitative way in children after TCRalphabeta/CD19-depleted allogeneic hematopoietic cell transplantation. Study-wide conclusions, independent of this receptor: In some patients, the high TCRbeta diversity seen at day 60 was put down to recipient T cells and intrathymic progenitors that had survived conditioning. About two months after transplant, the apparently early recovery of alphabetaT-cell counts reportedly depended on just several hundred clones that had expanded rapidly and came from non-depleted graft cells. Over the following months the frequencies of hyperexpanded clones went down, and after one year T-cell counts and TCRbeta diversity were mostly credited to newly produced T cells.

The library was obtained by PCR. The run used an Illumina HiSeq 2500. TCR libraries were prepared with molecular barcoding, using unique molecular identifiers to normalize TCRbeta repertoire quantification. The public reads were reanalyzed by TCRdb: fastp trimming at Q25, MiXCR alignment, in-frame beta chains only. Rows are combined by CDR3 protein, so each entry shows the most common genes and DNA. This sample holds 90,000 to 120,000 distinct CDR3 sequences; about 6.4% were observed only once. Around 23% of the sample is taken by the ten largest. This receptor was identified in a male patient between 2 and 9 years old who had a stem cell transplant for acute lymphoblastic leukemia, so the T cells may come from the graft donor. Sequences were derived from PBMCs, mostly from graft donor cells, sampled 360 days after TCRalphabeta/CD19-depleted stem cell transplant.

CDR3 reads: CASSLWDGPAEQYF. The DNA sequence follows: TGTGCCAGCAGTCTGTGGGACGGGCCGGCCGAGCAGTACTTC. The rearrangement joined TRBV6-2 or TRBV6-3 to TRBJ2-7; the D gene is tentatively TRBD1 or TRBD2, each matching 5 bases. Including cysteine and phenylalanine, the CDR3 has 14 amino acids. Only the CDR3 portion is preserved as DNA: 42 bases, with reading frame beginning at the first base. The germline V gene sets CDR1 to MNHEY and CDR2 to SVGEGT. V and J are truncated by 5 bases and 6 bases respectively, leaving an intervening sequence of 17 bases.